This is a list of T cell receptor beta chains from one sample in a study of post-analysis software for immune sequencing data. From the PCR reads, TCRdb called clonotypes with MiXCR, one entry per CDR3 protein. Among roughly 570,000 distinct CDR3 sequences, 30% to 40% were seen once, and the ten largest hold around 6.1%. The sample consisted of blood. Receptor source: a girl aged 2-17 years with multiple sclerosis. Both conserved end residues are part of each CDR3. The order of the fields is D gene, clone size, V gene, J gene, CDR3 DNA, CDR3 protein. D genes are given only for firm matches. Not all rows give a size; the values are once, few, many and, for expanded clones, a class.

D gene: TRBD1
clone size: .
V gene: TRBV20-1
J gene: TRBJ1-2
CDR3 DNA: TGCAGTGCCTATACCGGGACAGCAAAAGGCTACACCTTC
CDR3 protein: CSAYTGTAKGYTF

D gene: .
clone size: .
V gene: TRBV24-1
J gene: TRBJ2-1
CDR3 DNA: TGTGCCACCAGGGACTACAATGAGCAGTTCTTC
CDR3 protein: CATRDYNEQFF

D gene: TRBD2
clone size: .
V gene: TRBV4-2
J gene: TRBJ2-7
CDR3 DNA: TGTGCCAGCAGCCAAGAACTAGCGGGGGGGCCCTACGAGCAGTACTTC
CDR3 protein: CASSQELAGGPYEQYF

D gene: .
clone size: .
V gene: TRBV20-1
J gene: TRBJ2-6
CDR3 DNA: TGCAGTGTAGGCCACTCTGGGGCCAACGTCCTGACTTTC
CDR3 protein: CSVGHSGANVLTF

D gene: TRBD2
clone size: .
V gene: TRBV7-6
J gene: TRBJ2-3
CDR3 DNA: TGTGCCAGCAGCCCCCGGACTAGCGGGGGGGGCTCAGATACGCAGTATTTT
CDR3 protein: CASSPRTSGGGSDTQYF

D gene: TRBD1
clone size: .
V gene: TRBV20-1
J gene: TRBJ2-7
CDR3 DNA: TGCAGTGCCCGGGACAGGCTGGGCTACGAGCAGTACTTC
CDR3 protein: CSARDRLGYEQYF

D gene: .
clone size: .
V gene: TRBV28
J gene: TRBJ1-1
CDR3 DNA: TGTGCCATCCGGTACACTGAAGCTTTCTTT
CDR3 protein: CAIRYTEAFF

D gene: .
clone size: .
V gene: TRBV3-1
J gene: TRBJ2-7
CDR3 DNA: TGTGCCAGCAGCCCCATTTCCTCCTACGAGCAGTACTTC
CDR3 protein: CASSPISSYEQYF

D gene: TRBD2
clone size: few
V gene: TRBV20-1
J gene: TRBJ2-1
CDR3 DNA: TGCAGTGCTAGGACTAGCCGTGTTTGGGATGAGCAGTTCTTC
CDR3 protein: CSARTSRVWDEQFF

D gene: .
clone size: .
V gene: TRBV10-2
J gene: TRBJ2-7
CDR3 DNA: TGCGCCAGCAGTGAGGGGGGGTACGAGCAGTACTTC
CDR3 protein: CASSEGGYEQYF

D gene: .
clone size: .
V gene: TRBV5-5
J gene: TRBJ2-3
CDR3 DNA: TGTGCCAGCAGCGGCGGACTGACTAGCACAGATACGCAGTATTTT
CDR3 protein: CASSGGLTSTDTQYF

D gene: TRBD1
clone size: .
V gene: TRBV24-1
J gene: TRBJ2-3
CDR3 DNA: TGTGCCACCAGTCTCACAGGGGGCGCAGATACGCAGTATTTT
CDR3 protein: CATSLTGGADTQYF

D gene: TRBD1
clone size: .
V gene: TRBV6-5
J gene: TRBJ1-1
CDR3 DNA: TGTGCCAGCAGTCGCCTCCCGGGACAGTTGAACACTGAAGCTTTCTTT
CDR3 protein: CASSRLPGQLNTEAFF

D gene: .
clone size: few
V gene: TRBV9
J gene: TRBJ2-3
CDR3 DNA: TGTGCCAGCAGCGTAGGGTCCTCCACAGATACGCAGTATTTT
CDR3 protein: CASSVGSSTDTQYF

D gene: .
clone size: .
V gene: TRBV7-9
J gene: TRBJ2-3
CDR3 DNA: TGTGCCAGCAGCCCGGCGGGAGATACGCAGTATTTT
CDR3 protein: CASSPAGDTQYF